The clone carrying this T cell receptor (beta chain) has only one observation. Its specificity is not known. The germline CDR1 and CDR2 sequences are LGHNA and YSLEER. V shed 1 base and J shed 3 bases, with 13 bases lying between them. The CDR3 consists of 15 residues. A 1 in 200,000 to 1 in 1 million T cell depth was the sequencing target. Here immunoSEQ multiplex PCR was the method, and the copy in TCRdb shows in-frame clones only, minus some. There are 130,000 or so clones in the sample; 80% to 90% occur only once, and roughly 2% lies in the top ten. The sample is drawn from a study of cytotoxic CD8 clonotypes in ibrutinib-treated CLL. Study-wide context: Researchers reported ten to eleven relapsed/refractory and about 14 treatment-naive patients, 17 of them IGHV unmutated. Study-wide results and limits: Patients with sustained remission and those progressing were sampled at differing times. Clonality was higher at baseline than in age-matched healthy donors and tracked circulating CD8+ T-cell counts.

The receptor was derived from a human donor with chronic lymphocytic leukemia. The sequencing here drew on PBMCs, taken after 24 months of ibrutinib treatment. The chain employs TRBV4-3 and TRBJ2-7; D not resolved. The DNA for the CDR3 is TGCGCCAGCAGCCAAGCCCCCACTGTCGTCTACGAGCAGTACTTC. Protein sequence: CASSQAPTVVYEQYF.